The clone carrying this T cell receptor beta chain was detected ten times or more. The antigen is not known. The data belong to a study of CD8+CD57+ T cells in acquired aplastic anemia. The overall study: Sorted CD4+ and CD8+ cells gave a mean 3.2 ug DNA, range about 0.2 to 27.4 ug. Study findings and constraints: No significant difference in CD8+ Simpson's diversity was found between patients and controls. It was found that roughly 31 CD8+ CDR3 sequences were shared between patients and controls.

The V end lost 1 base, the J end lost 12 bases, and 15 bases lay between the germline ends. Germline CDR1 and CDR2: SGHTA and FQGNSA. The CDR3 runs to 14 residues. Genomic DNA provided the template from which TCR beta VDJ and CDR3 profiles were obtained. TCRdb independently ran MiXCR on the reads; one entry per CDR3 protein. The sample shows around 430,000 distinct CDR3 sequences, under 40% of them seen only once. Sequenced patients had shown CD8+CD57+ cell expansion by flow cytometry. Among the patients, all had severe acquired aplastic anemia. This receptor was taken from a human donor with aplastic anemia. Material for sequencing was sorted CD4+, CD8+, or CD8+CD57+ T cells (not recorded which) from PBMCs. The rearrangement joins TRBV7-2 to TRBJ1-4; possibly TRBD1 for D (5 bases). Here the CDR3 reads CASSLDIAGDQLFF. In DNA form, the CDR3 reads TGTGCCAGCAGCTTAGATATCGCGGGGGATCAACTGTTTTTT.